Listed here is a single T cell receptor beta chain. The CDR3 totals 13 residues. Germline V gene lookup returns CDR1 MNHEY and CDR2 SVGAGI. V lost 5 bases, J lost 8 bases, and 15 bases lay in between. In TCRdb, the RT-PCR reads were re-called with MiXCR into one record per CDR3 protein. The sample contains 650,000 to 800,000 distinct CDR3 sequences, about 14% of which appear only once. The gene calls are TRBV6-5 and TRBJ1-2; D gene unclear. The receptor was derived from a female donor in good health, serving as a healthy control. Input material: memory CD4+ T cells from blood. This chain's CDR3 is CASSRGAQRGYTF. CDR3 nucleotides: TGTGCCAGCAGTAGAGGAGCTCAACGGGGCTACACCTTC.